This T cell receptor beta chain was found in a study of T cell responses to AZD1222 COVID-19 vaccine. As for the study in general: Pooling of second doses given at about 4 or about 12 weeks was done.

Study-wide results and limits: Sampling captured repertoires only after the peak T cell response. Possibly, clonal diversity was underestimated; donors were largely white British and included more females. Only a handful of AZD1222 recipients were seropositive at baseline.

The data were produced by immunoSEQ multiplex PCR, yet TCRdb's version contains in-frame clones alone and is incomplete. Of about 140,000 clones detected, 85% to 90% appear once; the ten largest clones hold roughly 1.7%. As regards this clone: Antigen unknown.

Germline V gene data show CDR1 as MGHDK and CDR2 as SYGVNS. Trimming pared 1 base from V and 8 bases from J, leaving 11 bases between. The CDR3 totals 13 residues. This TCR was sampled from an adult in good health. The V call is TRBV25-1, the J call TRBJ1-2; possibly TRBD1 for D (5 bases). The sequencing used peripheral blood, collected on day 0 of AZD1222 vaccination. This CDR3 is CASSESQGWGYTF. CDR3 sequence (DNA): TGTGCCAGCAGTGAATCGCAGGGTTGGGGCTACACCTTC.